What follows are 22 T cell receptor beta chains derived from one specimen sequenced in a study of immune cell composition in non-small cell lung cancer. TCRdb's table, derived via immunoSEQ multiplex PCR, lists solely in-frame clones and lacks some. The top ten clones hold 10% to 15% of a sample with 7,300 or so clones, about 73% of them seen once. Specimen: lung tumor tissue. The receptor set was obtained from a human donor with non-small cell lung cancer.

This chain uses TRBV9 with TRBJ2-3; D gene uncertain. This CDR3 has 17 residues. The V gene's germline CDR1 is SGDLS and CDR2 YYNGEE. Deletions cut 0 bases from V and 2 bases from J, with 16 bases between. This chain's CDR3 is CASSVEALPHFTDTQYF. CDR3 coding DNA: TGTGCCAGCAGCGTAGAGGCCCTTCCTCACTTCACAGATACGCAGTATTTT.

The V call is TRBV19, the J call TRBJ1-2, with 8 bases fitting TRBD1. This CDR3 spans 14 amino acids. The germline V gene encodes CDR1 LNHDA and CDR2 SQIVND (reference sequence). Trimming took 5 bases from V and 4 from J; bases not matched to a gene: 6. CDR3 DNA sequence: TGTGCCAGTAGTCCCGGACAGGGAGGCTATGGCTACACCTTC. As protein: CASSPGQGGYGYTF.

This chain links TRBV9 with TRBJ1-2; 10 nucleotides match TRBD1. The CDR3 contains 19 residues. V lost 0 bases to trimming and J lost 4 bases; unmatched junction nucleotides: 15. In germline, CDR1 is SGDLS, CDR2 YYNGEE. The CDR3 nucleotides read TGTGCCAGCAGCGTAGCCCTAGGCCGGGACAGGGGCCTCGCCTATGGCTACACCTTC. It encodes CASSVALGRDRGLAYGYTF.

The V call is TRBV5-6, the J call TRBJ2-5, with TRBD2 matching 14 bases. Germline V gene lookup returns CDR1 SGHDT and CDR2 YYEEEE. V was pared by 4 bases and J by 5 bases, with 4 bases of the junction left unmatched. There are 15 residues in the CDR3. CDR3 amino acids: CASSRTSGGWETQYF. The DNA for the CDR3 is TGTGCCAGCAGCAGGACTAGCGGGGGGTGGGAGACCCAGTACTTC.

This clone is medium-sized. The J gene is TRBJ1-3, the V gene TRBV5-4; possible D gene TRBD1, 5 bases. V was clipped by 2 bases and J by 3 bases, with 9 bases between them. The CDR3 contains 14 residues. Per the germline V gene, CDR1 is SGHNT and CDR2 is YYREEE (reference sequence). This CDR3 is CASSLRGVGNTIYF. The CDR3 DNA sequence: TGTGCCAGCAGCTTACGGGGGGTTGGAAACACCATATATTTT.

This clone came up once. CDR3 nucleotides: TGTGCCAGCAGCACATCGAACACCGGGGAGCTGTTTTTT. Translated: CASSTSNTGELFF. The chain has TRBV6-5 and TRBJ2-2; D gene unclear. Trimming removed 6 bases from V and 0 bases from J, with 5 bases in between. Germline assignment: CDR1 MNHEY and CDR2 SVGAGI. CDR3 length equals 13 residues.

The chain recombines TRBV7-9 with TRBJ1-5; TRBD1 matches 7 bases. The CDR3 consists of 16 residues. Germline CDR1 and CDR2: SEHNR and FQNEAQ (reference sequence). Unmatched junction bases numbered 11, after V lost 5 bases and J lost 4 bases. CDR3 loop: CASSPPPGQPNQPQHF. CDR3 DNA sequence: TGTGCCAGCAGCCCCCCCCCGGGACAGCCTAATCAGCCCCAGCATTTT.

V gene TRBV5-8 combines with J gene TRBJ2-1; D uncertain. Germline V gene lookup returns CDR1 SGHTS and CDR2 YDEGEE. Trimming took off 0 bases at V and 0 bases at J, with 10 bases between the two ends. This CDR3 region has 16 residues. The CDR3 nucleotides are TGTGCCAGCAGCTTGGTTACCTTAAGCTCCTACAATGAGCAGTTCTTC. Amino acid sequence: CASSLVTLSSYNEQFF.

As DNA, the CDR3 is TGTGCCAGCAACAGCGAGGACAGGGGGTATCGTTCCTACAATGAGCAGTTCTTC. Translation gives CASNSEDRGYRSYNEQFF. The chain links TRBV11-1 to TRBJ2-1; 10 bases fit TRBD1. The CDR3 has 18 amino acids. V lost 7 bases, J lost 1 base, and 13 bases stayed unmatched. Germline CDR1 is SGHAT and CDR2 is FQDESV (reference sequence).

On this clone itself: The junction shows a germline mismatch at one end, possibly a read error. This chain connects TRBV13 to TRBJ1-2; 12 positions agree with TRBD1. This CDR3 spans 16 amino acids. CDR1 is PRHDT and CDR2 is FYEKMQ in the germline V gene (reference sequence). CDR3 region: CASSPGTGGLPYGYTF. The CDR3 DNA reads TGCGCCAGCAGCCCGGGGACAGGGGGCCTCCCCTATGGCTACACCTTC.

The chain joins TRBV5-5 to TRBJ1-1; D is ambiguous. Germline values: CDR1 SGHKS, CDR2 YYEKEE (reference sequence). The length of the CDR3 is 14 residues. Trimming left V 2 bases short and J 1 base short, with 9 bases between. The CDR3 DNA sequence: TGTGCCAGCAGCTTTTTTTTGTCGAACACTGAAGCTTTCTTT. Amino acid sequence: CASSFFLSNTEAFF.

The CDR3 bases are TGCGCCAGCAGCCCTGGGGTTTATAACTATGGCTACACCTTC. Amino acids: CASSPGVYNYGYTF. The chain joins TRBV5-1 to TRBJ1-2, with no clear D. V dropped 4 bases and J dropped 1 base, with 11 bases sitting between them. CDR3 length equals 14 residues. Germline V gives CDR1 SGHRS, CDR2 YFSETQ. Supplemented by reference TRBV5-1 and TRBJ1-2, the full variable domain reads KAGVTQTPRYLIKTRGQQVTLSCSPISGHRSVSWYQQTPGQGLQFLFEYFSETQRNKGNFPGRFSGRQFSNSRSEMNVSTLELGDSALYLCASSPGVYNYGYTFGSGTRLTVV.

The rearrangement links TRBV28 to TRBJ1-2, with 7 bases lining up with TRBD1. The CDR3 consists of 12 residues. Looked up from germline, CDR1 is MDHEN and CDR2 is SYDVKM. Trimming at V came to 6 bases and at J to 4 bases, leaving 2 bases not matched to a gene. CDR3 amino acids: CASSRQGYGYTF. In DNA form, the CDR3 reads TGTGCCAGCAGCAGACAGGGCTATGGCTACACCTTC.

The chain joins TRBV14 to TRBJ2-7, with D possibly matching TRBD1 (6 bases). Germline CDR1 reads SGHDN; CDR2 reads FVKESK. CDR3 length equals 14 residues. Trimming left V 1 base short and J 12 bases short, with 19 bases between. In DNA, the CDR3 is TGTGCCAGCAGCCAAGGTGGGACAAGGCCTCCTGGGTACTTC. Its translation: CASSQGGTRPPGYF.

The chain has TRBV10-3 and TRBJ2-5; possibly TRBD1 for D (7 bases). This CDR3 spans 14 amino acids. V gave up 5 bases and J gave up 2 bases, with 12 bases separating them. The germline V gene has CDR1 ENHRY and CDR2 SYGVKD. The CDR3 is CAISRTGGQETQYF. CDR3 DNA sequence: TGTGCCATCAGTAGGACAGGAGGGCAAGAGACCCAGTACTTC.

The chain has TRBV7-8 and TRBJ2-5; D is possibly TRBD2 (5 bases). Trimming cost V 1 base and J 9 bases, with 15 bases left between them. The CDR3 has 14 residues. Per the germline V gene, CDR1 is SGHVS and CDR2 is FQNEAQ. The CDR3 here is CASSLEGSVEPQYF. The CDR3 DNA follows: TGTGCCAGCAGCTTAGAGGGTAGCGTGGAGCCCCAGTACTTC.

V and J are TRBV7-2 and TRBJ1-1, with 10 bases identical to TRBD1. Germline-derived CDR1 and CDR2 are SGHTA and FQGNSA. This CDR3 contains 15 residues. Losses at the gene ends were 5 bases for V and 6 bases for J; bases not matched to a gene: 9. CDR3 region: CASSNHLGTGAEAFF. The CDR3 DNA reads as TGTGCCAGCAGCAACCACCTCGGGACAGGGGCTGAAGCTTTCTTT.

The CDR3 spells CASSDDRGEKLFF. In DNA form, the CDR3 reads TGTGCCAGCAGTGATGACAGGGGAGAAAAACTGTTTTTT. V and J are TRBV6-1 and TRBJ1-4; 8 nucleotides align to TRBD1. The germline V gene has CDR1 MNHNS and CDR2 SASEGT. With V trimmed by 3 bases and J by 8 bases, 2 bases remained unmatched. The CDR3 runs 13 residues.

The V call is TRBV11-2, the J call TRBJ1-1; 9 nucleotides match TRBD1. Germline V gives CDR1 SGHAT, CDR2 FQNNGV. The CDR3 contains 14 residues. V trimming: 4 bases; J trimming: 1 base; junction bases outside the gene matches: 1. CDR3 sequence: CASSWGQGNTEAFF. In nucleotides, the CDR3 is TGTGCCAGCAGCTGGGGACAGGGGAACACTGAAGCTTTCTTT.

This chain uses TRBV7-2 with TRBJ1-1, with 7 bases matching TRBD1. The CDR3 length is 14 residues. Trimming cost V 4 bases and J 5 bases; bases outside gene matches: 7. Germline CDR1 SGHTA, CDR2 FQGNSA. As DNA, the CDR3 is TGTGCCAGCAGCTCCTCAGGGGGTGGGACTGAAGCTTTCTTT. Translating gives CASSSSGGGTEAFF.

The CDR3 loop reads CASSLRAAGPYEQYF. The CDR3 DNA follows: TGTGCCAGCAGTTTAAGAGCGGCAGGGCCCTACGAGCAGTACTTC. V gene TRBV27 combines with J gene TRBJ2-7; D may be TRBD1 or TRBD2 (5 bases each). Trimming shortened V by 2 bases and J by 2 bases, and 13 bases separated the two germline ends. CDR3 length: 15 residues. CDR1 is MNHEY, CDR2 SMNVEV, per germline (reference sequence).

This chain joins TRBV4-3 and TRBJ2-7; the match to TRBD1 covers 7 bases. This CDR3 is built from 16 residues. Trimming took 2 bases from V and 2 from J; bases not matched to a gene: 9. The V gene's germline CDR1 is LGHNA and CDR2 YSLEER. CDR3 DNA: TGCGCCAGCAGCCAATCGACAGGGCTGGAGACCTACGAGCAGTACTTC. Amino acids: CASSQSTGLETYEQYF.